Presented here are 18 T cell receptor beta chains from one specimen sequenced in a study of blood T cell repertoires in COVID-19 (dated by TCRdb to about 2020). The library was generated by the immunoSEQ multiplex PCR assay. The source is immuneACCESS, and TCRdb retained only in-frame sequences with V and J called. Part of the clones is not carried over; for the studies checked, unresolved V genes explain less than half of this, and the remainder is unexplained. This sample is represented by roughly 350,000 clones; 87% of them were singletons. The top ten constitute around 6% of the sample. The sample taken for sequencing was peripheral blood. The receptors were sampled from a woman in her forties or fifties with COVID-19, enrolled during active disease.

The chain couples TRBV19 to TRBJ2-7, with 7 positions matching TRBD2. Per the germline V gene, CDR1 is LNHDA and CDR2 is SQIVND (reference sequence). This CDR3 contains 14 residues. V was pared by 6 bases and J by 0 bases, with 5 bases of the junction left unmatched. The CDR3 sequence is CASSPSGYSYEQYF. As DNA, the CDR3 is TGTGCCAGTAGCCCTAGCGGCTACTCCTACGAGCAGTACTTC.

This sequence joins TRBV6-5 and TRBJ2-1; the D gene is possibly TRBD2 (7 bases). Germline V gives CDR1 MNHEY, CDR2 SVGAGI. V dropped 0 bases and J dropped 10 bases, with 13 bases sitting between them. The CDR3 runs 14 residues. The CDR3 coding sequence is TGTGCCAGCAGTTACTCGTCAGGGGAGGGCGAGCAGTTCTTC. It specifies CASSYSSGEGEQFF.

This clone was detected once. V and J are TRBV15 and TRBJ2-1; D is unresolved. The germline V gene encodes CDR1 LNHNV and CDR2 YYDKDF (reference sequence). Trimming cost V 0 bases and J 5 bases, with 11 bases left between them. The CDR3 totals 15 residues. DNA for the CDR3: TGTGCCACCAGCAGAGATCGTCCGATAGACAATGAGCAGTTCTTC. Translating gives CATSRDRPIDNEQFF.

V and J are TRBV6-5 and TRBJ2-7, with D maybe TRBD1 (5 bases). The germline gives CDR1 MNHEY, CDR2 SVGAGI. The CDR3 consists of 15 residues. The germline V and J ends were trimmed by 5 bases and 4 bases, with 18 bases remaining between them. The CDR3 sequence is CASSPQGHNPYEQYF. For the CDR3, the DNA is TGTGCCAGCAGTCCCCAAGGACACAATCCGTACGAGCAGTACTTC.

The chain recombines TRBV11-3 with TRBJ2-1; TRBD2 is a possible D gene (5 bases). This CDR3 spans 17 amino acids. In germline, CDR1 is SGHNT, CDR2 YENEEA. V dropped 3 bases and J dropped 9 bases, with 24 bases sitting between them. The CDR3 sequence: CASSLVSGGFFVSEQFF. The CDR3 DNA sequence: TGTGCCAGCAGCTTGGTTTCAGGCGGGTTTTTCGTTAGTGAGCAGTTCTTC.

V and J are TRBV6-2 or TRBV6-3 and TRBJ1-2, with no clear D. CDR3 length: 18 residues. Germline V gene data show CDR1 as MNHEY and CDR2 as SVGEGT. The ends were cut back, 3 bases at V and 3 bases at J, with 23 bases in the middle. CDR3: CASSYLTLGIRSDYGYTF. Here the CDR3 DNA reads TGTGCCAGCAGTTATTTGACATTAGGCATTCGATCCGACTATGGCTACACCTTC.

In this sample, this clone turned up a few times. The chain recombines TRBV10-1 with TRBJ1-2; D gene ambiguous. Between the trimmed V and J ends, which lost 3 bases and 9 bases, there was a span of 8 bases. This CDR3 has 11 amino acids. Germline loops: CDR1 WNHNN, CDR2 SYGVQD (reference sequence). In DNA, the CDR3 is TGCGCCAGCAGTGAAGGAGGCAGCTACACCTTC. Amino acids: CASSEGGSYTF.

Only one count was recorded for this clone. This chain links TRBV3-1 (or the pseudogene TRBV3-2) with TRBJ1-1, with 7 bases lining up with TRBD1. Germline CDR1 reads LGHDT; CDR2 reads YNNKEL (reference sequence). The CDR3 loop spans 15 amino acids. Trimming removed 6 bases from V and 0 bases from J; junction bases left unmatched: 7. The CDR3 is CASREYRGMNTEAFF. The DNA of the CDR3 is TGTGCCAGCAGGGAGTACAGGGGTATGAACACTGAAGCTTTCTTT.

This chain connects TRBV7-8 to TRBJ1-2; 8 nucleotides agree with TRBD1. V lost 5 bases and J lost 2; bases outside the gene matches: 7. The CDR3 is 15 residues long. Germline lookup yields CDR1 SGHVS and CDR2 FQNEAQ. DNA of the CDR3: TGTGCCAGCAGCCTGCGGACAGGGAACAACTATGGCTACACCTTC. Its protein is CASSLRTGNNYGYTF.

The V and J genes are TRBV18 and TRBJ2-7; D gene ambiguous. CDR3 length: 15 residues. V lost 0 bases and J lost 0, with 9 bases in between. Looked up from germline, CDR1 is KGHSH and CDR2 is LQKENI. The CDR3 DNA is TGTGCCAGCTCACCACCGGCAGTAAGCTCCTACGAGCAGTACTTC. This sequence encodes CASSPPAVSSYEQYF.

The genes are TRBV29-1 and TRBJ1-1; 7 nucleotides agree with TRBD1. CDR1 SQVTM and CDR2 ANQGSEA come from the germline V gene. With V trimmed by 3 bases and J by 0 bases, 4 bases remained unmatched. The CDR3 contains 14 residues. The CDR3: CSVEPGGMNTEAFF. The CDR3 nucleotides read TGCAGCGTTGAGCCAGGGGGGATGAACACTGAAGCTTTCTTT.

The V and J genes are TRBV5-6 and TRBJ2-5; 10 bases fit TRBD1. Germline values: CDR1 SGHDT, CDR2 YYEEEE. This CDR3 is built from 15 residues. J gave up 5 bases and V 3 bases, and 7 bases lay outside the gene matches. CDR3 residues: CASSSPGTGVETQYF. In DNA, the CDR3 is TGTGCCAGCAGCTCCCCCGGGACAGGGGTGGAGACCCAGTACTTC.

The chain couples TRBV5-4 to TRBJ1-2, with 7 bases that match TRBD1. CDR1 is SGHNT and CDR2 is YYREEE in the germline V gene (reference sequence). The CDR3 is 15 residues long. V was pared by 1 base and J by 3 bases, with 6 bases of the junction left unmatched. The chain's CDR3 is CASSLSGQVYYGYTF. CDR3 DNA: TGTGCCAGCAGCTTGTCTGGACAGGTATACTATGGCTACACCTTC.

V usage is TRBV20-1 and J usage is TRBJ2-7, with D possibly matching TRBD2 (5 bases). Germline lookup yields CDR1 DFQATT and CDR2 SNEGSKA (reference sequence). V shed 3 bases and J shed 1 base, with 7 bases lying between them. The CDR3 covers 12 residues. CDR3 sequence: CSASGSSYEQYF. CDR3 nucleotides: TGCAGTGCTAGTGGGAGTTCCTACGAGCAGTACTTC.

J is TRBJ2-7 and V is TRBV4-2; D is possibly TRBD1 (6 bases). Deletions cut 1 base from V and 1 base from J, with 8 bases between. Germline V gene data show CDR1 as LGHNA and CDR2 as YNFKEQ. The CDR3 length is 14 residues. In nucleotides, the CDR3 is TGTGCCAGCAGCCAAGGAGGGGGTTCCTACGAGCAGTACTTC. Amino acid sequence: CASSQGGGSYEQYF.

The genes are TRBV5-4 and TRBJ2-2; the D gene is possibly TRBD2 (5 bases). V lost 0 bases and J 4 bases, leaving 10 bases between the germline ends. This CDR3 contains 15 residues. Germline V lookup: CDR1 SGHNT, CDR2 YYREEE (reference sequence). CDR3 in DNA: TGTGCCAGCAGCTTGGGGGGAGTAAGCACCGGGGAGCTGTTTTTT. The encoded protein is CASSLGGVSTGELFF.

This chain connects TRBV27 to TRBJ1-5; 7 nucleotides match TRBD1. V was pared by 10 bases and J by 0 bases, with 9 bases of the junction left unmatched. This CDR3 spans 15 amino acids. CDR1 is MNHEY, CDR2 SMNVEV, per germline (reference sequence). The CDR3 sequence is CATGTASHSNQPQHF. The CDR3 coding sequence is TGTGCCACCGGGACAGCTTCGCATAGCAATCAGCCCCAGCATTTT.

The chain is built from TRBV5-6 and TRBJ2-7, with a possible D match to TRBD2 (5 bases). Per the germline V gene, CDR1 is SGHDT and CDR2 is YYEEEE. V was pared by 4 bases and J by 3 bases, with 14 bases between. The CDR3 length is 14 residues. The CDR3 nucleotides read TGTGCCAGCAGCCTCGGGAAGAACCACTACGAGCAGTACTTC. This sequence encodes CASSLGKNHYEQYF.